These T cell receptor beta chains were read from a single sample in a study of T-cell memory formation after mild COVID-19. TCRdb passed the 5' RACE reads through MiXCR, listing each CDR3 protein once. The table includes a few hundred thousand distinct CDR3 sequences, around 27% detected once. Sequencing was carried out using PBMCs or a T cell subset sorted from them (not recorded which). The origin of the receptors is an adult woman who had mild COVID-19 (a few samples of this study predate the infection). Cell type and time point are not known. Each CDR3 is given with its conserved first and last residue. The order of the fields is D gene, clone size, V gene, J gene, CDR3 DNA, CDR3 protein. D genes are given only for firm matches. Clone size is shown for a subset of rows, as once, few, many or a class of expanded clone.

d_gene: TRBD1
abundance: few
v_gene: TRBV4-3
j_gene: TRBJ2-7
CDR3nt: TGCGCCAGCAGCCAAGATCGACAGGGCTACGAGCAGTACTTC
CDR3aa: CASSQDRQGYEQYF

d_gene: NA
abundance: NA
v_gene: TRBV24-1
j_gene: TRBJ1-2
CDR3nt: TGTGCCACCAGCGCACGAGGGGACCCGAACTATGGCTACACCTTC
CDR3aa: CATSARGDPNYGYTF

d_gene: TRBD1
abundance: few
v_gene: TRBV7-8
j_gene: TRBJ2-7
CDR3nt: TGTGCCAGCAGCTCAGGGAGACAGGGGGCCTCCTACGAGCAGTACTTC
CDR3aa: CASSSGRQGASYEQYF

d_gene: NA
abundance: few
v_gene: TRBV9
j_gene: TRBJ2-3
CDR3nt: TGTGCCAGCAGCGTAAGCGGTACTAGCACAGATACGCAGTATTTT
CDR3aa: CASSVSGTSTDTQYF

d_gene: NA
abundance: NA
v_gene: TRBV12-3/TRBV12-4
j_gene: TRBJ2-7
CDR3nt: TGTGCCAGCAGTTTCTTAGGTGCCTACGAGCAGTACTTC
CDR3aa: CASSFLGAYEQYF

d_gene: TRBD2
abundance: few
v_gene: TRBV3-1
j_gene: TRBJ2-1
CDR3nt: TGTGCCAGCAGCCCCAACCGGGGGGGCTTTTTGAATGAGCAGTTCTTC
CDR3aa: CASSPNRGGFLNEQFF

d_gene: TRBD2
abundance: NA
v_gene: TRBV20-1
j_gene: TRBJ2-3
CDR3nt: TGCAGTGCTAGAGTCCCGGGACTAGCGGGGGGAACAGATACGCAGTATTTT
CDR3aa: CSARVPGLAGGTDTQYF

d_gene: TRBD1
abundance: NA
v_gene: TRBV20-1
j_gene: TRBJ2-7
CDR3nt: TGCAGTGCTAGTAGAAGGGACAGGGTCGGACAGTACTTC
CDR3aa: CSASRRDRVGQYF

d_gene: NA
abundance: NA
v_gene: TRBV5-1
j_gene: TRBJ2-5
CDR3nt: TGCGCCAGCAGCTTCTCGGGGGACCGGGCGGCGACCCAGTACTTC
CDR3aa: CASSFSGDRAATQYF

d_gene: NA
abundance: NA
v_gene: TRBV4-1
j_gene: TRBJ2-2
CDR3nt: TGCGCCAGCAGCCAGGCAGGGCCTCGGACCGGGGAGCTGTTTTTT
CDR3aa: CASSQAGPRTGELFF

d_gene: TRBD1
abundance: NA
v_gene: TRBV20-1
j_gene: TRBJ2-1
CDR3nt: TGCAGTGCTAGGAAGGGGGACAGGGGGCTTCATGAGCAGTTCTTC
CDR3aa: CSARKGDRGLHEQFF

d_gene: TRBD2
abundance: few
v_gene: TRBV29-1
j_gene: TRBJ2-5
CDR3nt: TGCAGCGTTGAACCCCCGTTGGGACTAGCGGGAGTTGAAGAGACCCAGTACTTC
CDR3aa: CSVEPPLGLAGVEETQYF

d_gene: TRBD2
abundance: NA
v_gene: TRBV5-4
j_gene: TRBJ2-7
CDR3nt: TGTGCCAGCAGCGTGGGACTAGCGGGAATCGAGCAGTACTTC
CDR3aa: CASSVGLAGIEQYF

d_gene: NA
abundance: NA
v_gene: TRBV29-1
j_gene: TRBJ2-5
CDR3nt: TGCAGCGTCGCTAAGACTAGAAGAGAGTCCCAGTACTTC
CDR3aa: CSVAKTRRESQYF

d_gene: NA
abundance: few
v_gene: TRBV5-5
j_gene: TRBJ2-3
CDR3nt: TGTGCCAGCAACCCTCGGCAGAGCACAGATACGCAGTATTTT
CDR3aa: CASNPRQSTDTQYF

d_gene: TRBD1
abundance: NA
v_gene: TRBV2
j_gene: TRBJ2-3
CDR3nt: TGTGCCAGCATCCGGACAGGGCAGCAGGATACGCAGTATTTT
CDR3aa: CASIRTGQQDTQYF

d_gene: TRBD2
abundance: NA
v_gene: TRBV7-9
j_gene: TRBJ2-1
CDR3nt: TGTGCCAGCAGCTTAGCCCTCCGAGTAGCGGGGGACTACAATGAGCAGTTCTTC
CDR3aa: CASSLALRVAGDYNEQFF

d_gene: NA
abundance: many
v_gene: TRBV4-2
j_gene: TRBJ2-2
CDR3nt: TGTGCCAGCAGCCAAGGGGATAGCAGGAACACCGGGGAGCTGTTTTTT
CDR3aa: CASSQGDSRNTGELFF

d_gene: NA
abundance: NA
v_gene: TRBV7-2
j_gene: TRBJ1-5
CDR3nt: TGTGCCAGCAGCTTAGGGCTGGGTCGAGGTCAGCCCCAGCATTTT
CDR3aa: CASSLGLGRGQPQHF

d_gene: NA
abundance: few
v_gene: TRBV6-1
j_gene: TRBJ1-2
CDR3nt: TGTGCCAGCAGTGAAGCAGGATTTGACAGGCGAGCTAACTATGGCTACACCTTC
CDR3aa: CASSEAGFDRRANYGYTF

d_gene: TRBD1
abundance: NA
v_gene: TRBV12-3/TRBV12-4
j_gene: TRBJ1-2
CDR3nt: TGTGCCAGCAGTTTTTTCGCCGGCGGGACAGGGGGTGGCTACACCTTC
CDR3aa: CASSFFAGGTGGGYTF

d_gene: TRBD2
abundance: NA
v_gene: TRBV11-2
j_gene: TRBJ2-3
CDR3nt: TGTGCCAGCAGCCCCACTAGCGGGAGGACAGATACGCAGTATTTT
CDR3aa: CASSPTSGRTDTQYF

d_gene: NA
abundance: NA
v_gene: TRBV9
j_gene: TRBJ1-5
CDR3nt: TGTGCCAGCAGCGTAGATGGTGATCAGCCCCAGCATTTT
CDR3aa: CASSVDGDQPQHF

d_gene: NA
abundance: few
v_gene: TRBV12-3/TRBV12-4
j_gene: TRBJ1-2
CDR3nt: TGTGCCAGCAGTGTGGGACGGAACTATGGCTACACCTTC
CDR3aa: CASSVGRNYGYTF

d_gene: TRBD2
abundance: NA
v_gene: TRBV7-8
j_gene: TRBJ2-1
CDR3nt: TGTGCCAGCAGCTTCGGTGTAGCGGGGCCCGTAGGTAATGAGCAGTTCTTC
CDR3aa: CASSFGVAGPVGNEQFF

d_gene: NA
abundance: NA
v_gene: TRBV29-1
j_gene: TRBJ1-2
CDR3nt: TGCAGCGTTGTTACAGGGAACTATGGCTACACCTTC
CDR3aa: CSVVTGNYGYTF

d_gene: TRBD1
abundance: NA
v_gene: TRBV3-1
j_gene: TRBJ1-5
CDR3nt: TGTGCCAGCAGCCAAGATGCGGGGACAGGGAATCAGCCCCAGCATTTT
CDR3aa: CASSQDAGTGNQPQHF

d_gene: NA
abundance: NA
v_gene: TRBV9
j_gene: TRBJ1-4
CDR3nt: TGTGCCAGCAGCGTAGCTGGGGGTTCGGCTAATGAAAAACTGTTTTTT
CDR3aa: CASSVAGGSANEKLFF

d_gene: NA
abundance: many
v_gene: TRBV20-1
j_gene: TRBJ2-7
CDR3nt: TGCAGTGCGGGGGGGGGCTCGGTTGGCCCATCCTACGAGCAGTACTTC
CDR3aa: CSAGGGSVGPSYEQYF

d_gene: NA
abundance: NA
v_gene: TRBV9
j_gene: TRBJ2-3
CDR3nt: TGTGCCAGCAGCAAACAGGGCTTTACAACAGATACGCAGTATTTT
CDR3aa: CASSKQGFTTDTQYF

d_gene: TRBD1
abundance: NA
v_gene: TRBV11-2
j_gene: TRBJ1-2
CDR3nt: TGTGCCAGCAGCTCAACTCAGGGGGCGGGTGACTATGGCTACACCTTC
CDR3aa: CASSSTQGAGDYGYTF

d_gene: NA
abundance: few
v_gene: TRBV30
j_gene: TRBJ1-1
CDR3nt: TGTGCCTGGAGTGTACGGGGCCTGAACACTGAAGCTTTCTTT
CDR3aa: CAWSVRGLNTEAFF

d_gene: TRBD1
abundance: few
v_gene: TRBV7-8
j_gene: TRBJ2-1
CDR3nt: TGTGCCAGCAGCGCCCGGGACAGCCGATACAATGAGCAGTTCTTC
CDR3aa: CASSARDSRYNEQFF

d_gene: TRBD1
abundance: many
v_gene: TRBV7-2
j_gene: TRBJ1-1
CDR3nt: TGTGCCAGCAGCCGGGACAGTAACACTGAAGCTTTCTTT
CDR3aa: CASSRDSNTEAFF

d_gene: TRBD2
abundance: NA
v_gene: TRBV12-3/TRBV12-4
j_gene: TRBJ2-5
CDR3nt: TGTGCCAGCAGTGAACTAGCGCGAGAGACCCAGTACTTC
CDR3aa: CASSELARETQYF

d_gene: NA
abundance: few
v_gene: TRBV5-1
j_gene: TRBJ2-2
CDR3nt: TGCGCCAGCAGCTTGGATCCCCCCGGGACCGGGGAGCTTTTTTTT
CDR3aa: CASSLDPPGTGELFF

d_gene: NA
abundance: few
v_gene: TRBV7-9
j_gene: TRBJ1-1
CDR3nt: TGTGCCAGCAGCTTAGCGACCACACCGGGACACGTTTTCTTT
CDR3aa: CASSLATTPGHVFF